These 19 T cell receptor beta chains came from one sample sequenced in a study of identical twins. TCRdb analysed the 5' RACE reads with MiXCR anew, one entry per CDR3 protein. The sample includes roughly 690,000 distinct CDR3 sequences, over 5% of them seen just once. Sequencing was done on a sample of naive T cells sorted from blood. These receptors came from a man younger than 35 in good health.

This clonotype was observed a few times. In DNA, the CDR3 is TGTGCCACCCGCTATGACGCGGACTACCCAAGTGGCTACGAGCAGTACGTC. This translates into CATRYDADYPSGYEQYV. V and J are TRBV24-1 and TRBJ2-7, with D possibly being TRBD2 (6 bases). V lost 9 bases and J lost 3, with 26 bases in between. In germline, CDR1 is KGHDR, CDR2 SFDVKD. The CDR3 runs to 17 residues.

This chain's CDR3 is CASNGTRIKDEQYV. The CDR3, as DNA: TGTGCCAGCAATGGGACTAGAATAAAGGACGAGCAGTACGTC. The gene calls are TRBV6-1 and TRBJ2-7; TRBD2 agrees at 8 bases. CDR3 size: 14 residues. Germline loops: CDR1 MNHNS, CDR2 SASEGT. Trimming removed 7 bases from V and 5 bases from J; junction bases left unmatched: 10.

The J gene is TRBJ1-3, the V gene TRBV6-2 or TRBV6-3; no clear D. The CDR3 consists of 20 residues. Per germline, CDR1 MNHEY and CDR2 SVGEGT. V gave up 0 bases and J gave up 9 bases, with 30 bases separating them. The chain's CDR3 is CASSYSSRGRSLLLRSTIYF. In DNA, the CDR3 is TGTGCCAGCAGTTACTCGAGCCGTGGTCGCAGCCTCCTCCTTAGGAGCACCATATATTTT.

The J gene is TRBJ2-5, the V gene TRBV24-1; D possibly matches TRBD1 or TRBD2 (6 bases each). The CDR3 is 15 amino acids. In germline, CDR1 is KGHDR, CDR2 SFDVKD. V was shortened by 3 bases and J by 2 bases, with 12 bases between the two germline ends. This CDR3 reads CATSDRRRGQETQYF. The CDR3, as DNA: TGTGCCACCAGTGATCGCCGGAGGGGGCAAGAGACCCAGTACTTC.

This clonotype was detected many times. The chain links TRBV5-1 to TRBJ2-1; 11 nucleotides match TRBD2. V lost 6 bases to trimming and J lost 9 bases; unmatched junction nucleotides: 11. CDR1 is SGHRS and CDR2 is YFSETQ in the germline V gene. This CDR3 comprises 15 residues. The CDR3 loop reads CASNLLAGDRSEQFF. CDR3 coding DNA: TGCGCCAGCAACCTACTAGCGGGAGATCGAAGTGAGCAGTTCTTC.

This clonotype showed up many times. The chain joins TRBV7-2 to TRBJ2-1; D may match TRBD1 or TRBD2 (5 bases each). CDR3 size: 14 residues. Germline CDR1 and CDR2: SGHTA and FQGNSA. The V end was cut by 5 bases, the J end by 10 bases, with 18 bases between. CDR3: CASSPGTGYREQFF. CDR3 nucleotide sequence: TGTGCCAGCAGCCCTGGGACGGGTTATAGGGAGCAGTTCTTC.

This clonotype has ten or more counts. This chain joins TRBV11-2 and TRBJ2-1; D is possibly TRBD2 (5 bases). Per germline, CDR1 SGHAT and CDR2 FQNNGV. V was trimmed by 1 base and J by 15 bases, leaving 22 bases between them. The CDR3 runs to 15 residues. The CDR3 nucleotides read TGTGCCAGCAGCTTAGGGGCTGGGGTAGCGCCTAACCTGTTCTTC. Amino acid sequence: CASSLGAGVAPNLFF.

The sample holds many counts of this clonotype. The chain carries TRBV5-5 and TRBJ2-2; maybe TRBD1 (6 bases). The germline V gene has CDR1 SGHKS and CDR2 YYEKEE (reference sequence). V lost 4 bases and J lost 2, with 18 bases in between. The CDR3 consists of 17 residues. CDR3 coding DNA: TGTGCCAGCAGCCCACACGGGACAACTTTAAACACCGGGGAGCTGTTTTTT. Encoded protein: CASSPHGTTLNTGELFF.

This clonotype has at least ten counts. The rearrangement links TRBV25-1 to TRBJ1-6; no reliable D call. V lost 1 base and J lost 8, with 12 bases in between. The CDR3 is 15 residues long. Germline V gene data show CDR1 as MGHDK and CDR2 as SYGVNS. The DNA for the CDR3 is TGTGCCAGCAGTGAATTAGGGTTCGGGGATTCACCCCTCCACTTT. Encoded protein: CASSELGFGDSPLHF.

The table lists this clonotype with many counts. V gene TRBV20-1 combines with J gene TRBJ1-1; TRBD1 matches 11 bases. The V and J ends lost 2 bases and 8 bases, in that order; junction bases with no gene match: 10. The CDR3 length is 15 residues. Germline CDR1 and CDR2: DFQATT and SNEGSKA (reference sequence). CDR3 residues: CSARNPDRGLGEAFF. The DNA of the CDR3 is TGCAGTGCTAGAAACCCGGACAGGGGGCTAGGGGAAGCTTTCTTT.

This clonotype was observed a handful of times. The chain recombines TRBV3-1 with TRBJ2-7; no reliable D call. CDR1 is LGHDT and CDR2 is YNNKEL in the germline V gene (reference sequence). Trimming removed 1 base from V and 2 bases from J, with 12 bases in between. The CDR3 sequence is 15 residues long. CDR3 sequence (DNA): TGTGCCAGCAGCCAAGCGGCGCAGACGGCCTACGAGCAGTACTTC. Residues: CASSQAAQTAYEQYF.

This clonotype was seen more than once but under ten times. The chain recombines TRBV7-9 with TRBJ2-5; the D is unclear. This CDR3 spans 15 amino acids. The germline V and J ends were trimmed by 2 bases and 0 bases, with 10 bases remaining between them. CDR1 SEHNR and CDR2 FQNEAQ come from the germline V gene (reference sequence). CDR3 sequence (DNA): TGTGCCAGCAGCTTAAGTAGGTCATACCAAGAGACCCAGTACTTC. This codes for CASSLSRSYQETQYF.

This clonotype was recorded at least ten times. This chain's CDR3 is CASSYHYSNQPQHF. The DNA for the CDR3 is TGTGCCAGCAGTTACCACTATAGCAATCAGCCCCAGCATTTT. V usage is TRBV6-2 or TRBV6-3 and J usage is TRBJ1-5; D call uncertain. Germline assignment: CDR1 MNHEY and CDR2 SVGEGT. The CDR3 is made up of 14 amino acids. V was shortened by 2 bases and J by 0 bases, with 5 bases between the two germline ends.

This sequence joins TRBV6-1 and TRBJ2-1; D perhaps matches TRBD1 (6 bases). The CDR3 spans 15 residues. V gave up 6 bases and J gave up 7 bases, with 19 bases separating them. Germline lookup yields CDR1 MNHNS and CDR2 SASEGT. The CDR3 bases are TGTGCCAGCAGGAGGTGGCAGGGGCGTGGTAATGAGCAGTTCTTC. This encodes CASRRWQGRGNEQFF.

This clonotype was seen a handful of times. V gene TRBV29-1 combines with J gene TRBJ1-1; 8 bases fit TRBD1. Germline V gene data show CDR1 as SQVTM and CDR2 as ANQGSEA. V shed 6 bases and J 4 bases; nucleotides not matched to a gene: 7. The CDR3 extends over 13 amino acids. The CDR3, as DNA: TGCAGCGTCAGGACAGGGAGGAGCACTGAAGCTTTCTTT. Encoded protein: CSVRTGRSTEAFF. The variable domain in full, with the rest retrieved from reference TRBV29-1 and TRBJ1-1, is SAVISQKPSRDICQRGTSLTIQCQVDSQVTMMFWYRQQPGQSLTLIATANQGSEATYESGFVIDKFPISRPNLTFSTLTVSNMSPEDSSIYLCSVRTGRSTEAFFGQGTRLTVV.

V and J are TRBV7-2 and TRBJ1-1; D is unresolved. Per the germline V gene, CDR1 is SGHTA and CDR2 is FQGNSA. Deletions cut 5 bases from V and 1 base from J, with 14 bases between. The CDR3 has 15 amino acids. The CDR3 spells CASSEDGIPNTEAFF. The CDR3 region has the DNA TGTGCCAGCAGCGAGGACGGGATCCCGAACACTGAAGCTTTCTTT.

In the case of this clonotype: One junction end disagrees with the germline gene, perhaps due to a read error. The chain is built from TRBV7-9 and TRBJ1-3; no clear D. CDR1 and CDR2 (germline): SEHNR, FQNEAQ (reference sequence). This CDR3 has 13 amino acids. This chain's CDR3 is CSSSLTSGNTIYF. In nucleotides, the CDR3 is TGTTCCAGCAGCCTTACATCTGGAAACACCATATATTTT. Using reference TRBV7-9 and TRBJ1-3 for the parts outside the CDR3, the full variable domain is DTGVSQNPRHKITKRGQNVTFRCDPISEHNRLYWYRQTLGQGPEFLTYFQNEAQLEKSRLLSDRFSAERPKGSFSTLEIQRTEQGDSAMYLCSSSLTSGNTIYFGEGSWLTVV.

This clonotype came up many times. CDR3 sequence: CASSYTTSGRQFF. CDR3 bases: TGTGCCAGCAGTTACACAACTAGCGGGAGGCAGTTCTTC. The J gene is TRBJ2-1, the V gene TRBV6-5; 11 bases are shared with TRBD2. Germline trimming cut 2 bases from V and 12 bases from J; bases unmatched to any gene: 3. CDR1 is MNHEY, CDR2 SVGAGI, per germline. The CDR3 is 13 amino acids.

The chain has TRBV18 and TRBJ2-1; TRBD2 matches at 14 bases. The J segment lost 4 bases and the V segment lost 3 bases, leaving 5 bases of the junction unmatched. Germline lookup yields CDR1 KGHSH and CDR2 LQKENI. The CDR3 spans 17 residues. CDR3 sequence: CASSPPGLAGEYNEQFF. The CDR3, as DNA: TGTGCCAGCTCACCTCCGGGACTAGCGGGAGAGTACAATGAGCAGTTCTTC.